Reported below is one TCR beta chain. A junction boundary mismatches the germline segment, possibly from a read error. CDR1 is KGHSH and CDR2 is LQKENI in the germline V gene. The length of the CDR3 is 14 residues. This record belongs to a study of cytomegalovirus exposure and HLA in healthy donors. Both 60 Vbeta primers and 13 Jbeta primers went into the PCR. Only in-frame clones appear in the TCRdb table, and some are missing; sequencing was by immunoSEQ multiplex PCR. The sample holds over 130,000 clones, approximately 80% seen once. The clonotype comes from a man between 45 and 60 years old in good health and CMV-seronegative. Sequences were obtained from PBMCs. V and J are TRBV18 and TRBJ1-2, with D hard to call. CDR3 amino acids: CASSPPAAYYGHTF. CDR3 nucleotides: TGTGCCAGCTCACCACCGGCAGCCTACTATGGCCACACCTTC.